This passage covers 19 T cell receptor beta chains from one sample sequenced in a study of shared clonotypes between healthy human individuals. This table comes from immunoSEQ multiplex PCR, and its TCRdb copy is limited to in-frame clones, with some not included. The data show roughly 1 million clones, about 74% seen once. The sequenced sample consisted of memory CD4+ T cells sorted from blood. Subset meaning: CD45RA-negative fraction. All receptors come from a man younger than 35 in good health.

This clone has a single count. The genes are TRBV5-6 and TRBJ2-3; D gene uncertain. This CDR3 has 15 amino acids. V was pared by 8 bases and J by 2 bases, with 18 bases between. Looked up from germline, CDR1 is SGHDT and CDR2 is YYEEEE. CDR3 sequence: CASTDYGTYTDTQYF. CDR3 bases: TGTGCCAGTACGGATTACGGCACTTACACAGATACGCAGTATTTT.

The genes are TRBV11-2 and TRBJ2-4, with TRBD2 matching over 8 bases. The CDR3 length is 16 residues. With 0 bases clipped from V and 7 bases from J, the junction kept 8 bases outside the gene matches. In germline, CDR1 is SGHAT, CDR2 FQNNGV. The CDR3 DNA reads TGTGCCAGCAGCTTAGATCGCGGGGGGAGACGGAACATTCAGTACTTC. It codes for CASSLDRGGRRNIQYF.

This clone has just a few counts. The chain combines TRBV5-6 with TRBJ2-3; TRBD2 matches at 7 bases. V shed 0 bases and J 0 bases; nucleotides not matched to a gene: 4. In germline, CDR1 is SGHDT, CDR2 YYEEEE. This CDR3 has 16 residues. CDR3 sequence: CASSLVSAGSTDTQYF. For the CDR3, the DNA is TGTGCCAGCAGCTTGGTTTCAGCGGGGAGCACAGATACGCAGTATTTT.

This clone showed up just a few times. CDR3 coding DNA: TGTGCCTGGAATAGGGACAGGGCGGACACCGGGGAGCTGTTTTTT. It codes for CAWNRDRADTGELFF. The chain is built from TRBV30 and TRBJ2-2, with TRBD1 identical over 9 bases. Germline values: CDR1 GTSNPN, CDR2 SVGIG (reference sequence). The CDR3 runs 15 residues. The V and J ends lost 4 bases and 3 bases, in that order; junction bases with no gene match: 6.

The chain uses TRBV6-6 and TRBJ2-1, with D unresolved. Trimming took 0 bases from V and 6 from J, leaving 9 bases between them. This CDR3 is 14 amino acids long. Germline assignment: CDR1 MNHNY and CDR2 SVGAGI (reference sequence). The chain's CDR3 is CASSYSVSGNEQFF. DNA for the CDR3: TGTGCCAGCAGTTACTCGGTGTCTGGCAATGAGCAGTTCTTC.

This clone was picked up a small number of times. V and J are TRBV30 and TRBJ2-7; unclear D gene. Germline V gene sequence: CDR1 GTSNPN, CDR2 SVGIG (reference sequence). V lost 2 bases and J lost 2, with 10 bases in between. The CDR3 runs to 13 residues. The CDR3 loop reads CAWSRIPPYEQYF. CDR3 sequence (DNA): TGTGCCTGGAGTCGAATTCCCCCCTACGAGCAGTACTTC.

J is TRBJ1-1 and V is TRBV6-1; unclear D gene. The germline CDR1 and CDR2 sequences are MNHNS and SASEGT. The V end was cut by 2 bases, the J end by 0 bases, with 13 bases between. This CDR3 comprises 16 residues. The CDR3 here is CASSEMFATLNTEAFF. The CDR3 nucleotides are TGTGCCAGCAGTGAAATGTTTGCGACACTGAACACTGAAGCTTTCTTT.

On this clone itself: Other DNA sequences within the sample encode an identical CDR3. The chain employs TRBV7-2 and TRBJ2-7, with 13 bases identical to TRBD2. CDR3 length: 15 amino acids. V lost 3 bases to trimming and J lost 1 base; unmatched junction nucleotides: 0. In germline, CDR1 is SGHTA, CDR2 FQGNSA. The CDR3, as DNA: TGTGCCAGCAGCTTGGGACTAGCGGGGTCCTACGAGCAGTACTTC. Its translation: CASSLGLAGSYEQYF.

The V call is TRBV10-1, the J call TRBJ1-1; D call uncertain. Trimming pared 3 bases from V and 3 bases from J, leaving 8 bases between. In germline, CDR1 is WNHNN, CDR2 SYGVQD (reference sequence). The CDR3 runs 13 residues. The DNA of the CDR3 is TGCGCCAGCAGTGATATGAGGGACACTGAAGCTTTCTTT. It yields the protein CASSDMRDTEAFF.

The V call is TRBV4-1, the J call TRBJ2-7, with 10 bases identical to TRBD2. V trimming: 4 bases; J trimming: 3 bases; junction bases outside the gene matches: 9. CDR3 length equals 16 residues. The germline V gene has CDR1 MGHRA and CDR2 YSYEKL. DNA of the CDR3: TGCGCCAGCAGCCCGTCCCCGACTAGCGGGTACTACGAGCAGTACTTC. This sequence encodes CASSPSPTSGYYEQYF.

The V gene is TRBV7-2, the J gene TRBJ2-2; 12 bases map to TRBD2. Germline V gene lookup returns CDR1 SGHTA and CDR2 FQGNSA. This CDR3 contains 14 residues. Trimming at V came to 5 bases and at J to 8 bases, leaving 3 bases not matched to a gene. CDR3 protein: CASSRTSGAGELFF. CDR3 in DNA: TGTGCCAGCAGCCGGACTAGCGGGGCGGGGGAGCTGTTTTTT.

This clone was counted only a few times. This chain links TRBV5-6 with TRBJ1-4, with D maybe TRBD1 (5 bases). V was trimmed by 3 bases and J by 3 bases, leaving 6 bases between them. CDR1 is SGHDT, CDR2 YYEEEE, per germline. The CDR3 runs to 13 residues. The CDR3 DNA follows: TGTGCCAGCAGCTGGGGGGCTAATGAAAAACTGTTTTTT. Its translation is CASSWGANEKLFF.

The chain joins TRBV2 to TRBJ1-4, with 7 nucleotides matching TRBD1. Germline CDR1 is SNHLY and CDR2 is FYNNEI. CDR3 length: 14 amino acids. Germline trimming cut 4 bases from V and 7 bases from J; bases unmatched to any gene: 6. The CDR3 nucleotides read TGTGCCAGCAGTGGAGGGGGCGTCGGTGAAAAACTGTTTTTT. This translates into CASSGGGVGEKLFF.

Regarding this clone: The same CDR3 also results from other DNA sequences found in this sample. The chain is built from TRBV9 and TRBJ1-6; 11 bases agree with TRBD1. Germline V CDR1 and CDR2: SGDLS, YYNGEE. This CDR3 has 15 residues. The V and J ends lost 7 bases and 9 bases, in that order; junction bases with no gene match: 9. DNA of the CDR3: TGTGCCAGCTCCCCCGGGACAGGGGGTGGTTCACCCCTCCACTTT. Protein: CASSPGTGGGSPLHF.

The chain has TRBV19 and TRBJ1-5; no firm D call. Germline CDR1 is LNHDA and CDR2 is SQIVND (reference sequence). The CDR3 extends over 15 amino acids. Between the trimmed V and J ends, which lost 3 bases and 0 bases, there was a span of 9 bases. DNA of the CDR3: TGTGCCAGTAGTATTTGGTTTTATAGCAATCAGCCCCAGCATTTT. It encodes CASSIWFYSNQPQHF.

This chain links TRBV6-5 with TRBJ1-2, with TRBD1 as a possible D gene (5 bases). The V end lost 6 bases, the J end lost 5 bases, and 16 bases lay between the germline ends. The CDR3 has 14 amino acids. Germline lookup yields CDR1 MNHEY and CDR2 SVGAGI. CDR3 nucleotide sequence: TGTGCCAGCAGCCCCCCGGGGGGTACGTATGGCTACACCTTC. It encodes CASSPPGGTYGYTF.

This rearrangement joins TRBV10-3 to TRBJ1-1; perhaps TRBD1 as D (6 bases). The CDR3 is 14 amino acids. The germline CDR1 and CDR2 sequences are ENHRY and SYGVKD. V was trimmed by 3 bases and J by 3 bases, leaving 11 bases between them. CDR3 nucleotide sequence: TGTGCCATCAGTGATCAAGGGGGAGACACTGAAGCTTTCTTT. It is translated as CAISDQGGDTEAFF.

This clone has more than one count but fewer than ten. This chain links TRBV4-2 with TRBJ2-1, with 12 bases that match TRBD2. Germline CDR1 and CDR2: LGHNA and YNFKEQ. After removal of 4 bases from V and 4 bases from J, the junction contained 5 bases not matched to a gene. This CDR3 region has 16 residues. CDR3 coding DNA: TGTGCCAGCAGCCCCCGGACTAGCGGGGCTTACAATGAGCAGTTCTTC. The encoded protein is CASSPRTSGAYNEQFF.

This clone showed up just a few times. This chain connects TRBV7-9 to TRBJ1-3, with unresolved D. Germline lookup yields CDR1 SEHNR and CDR2 FQNEAQ (reference sequence). CDR3 length equals 14 residues. V gave up 2 bases and J gave up 4 bases, with 9 bases separating them. This CDR3 is CASSLQQTGNTIYF. The CDR3 region has the DNA TGTGCCAGCAGCTTACAACAGACAGGAAACACCATATATTTT.